This TCR beta chain was captured in a study of tumor-infiltrating lymphocytes in primary liver carcinoma. Study-wide context: The patient population consisted of men and women between 30 and 69 years of age. Study findings and constraints: Bulk unsorted sampling precluded comparing CD4+ and CD8+ repertoires.

cDNA specific to TCR beta was made from 450 to 500 ng of total RNA, with a constant-region primer employed for priming. Investigators got TCR beta libraries out of three nested multiplex PCR rounds, done with slightly modified ARM-PCR. Investigators reported that the first two PCR rounds, at roughly 11 cycles each, used TRBV1-TRBV30 forward primers with a C-beta reverse primer. MiXCR was run by TCRdb on the multiplex PCR reads, yielding one entry per CDR3 protein. The table includes 330,000 or so distinct CDR3 sequences, 65% detected once. Many counts were recorded for this clonotype. The antigen is unknown. Germline DNA was extracted too, while blood RNA derived from unsorted whole blood. The patients carried chronic HBV infection and had received no treatment. With 6 bases clipped from V and 7 bases from J, the junction kept 15 bases outside the gene matches. Germline V CDR1 and CDR2: MNHEY, SVGAGI. The CDR3 runs to 16 residues.

The sample comprised peripheral blood. V is TRBV6-5 and J is TRBJ1-5; 7 nucleotides line up with TRBD1. The clonotype originates from a man aged 35 to 55 with primary liver carcinoma and hepatitis B virus infection. CDR3 amino acids: CASRLKPTGVEQPQHF. The CDR3 DNA reads as TGTGCCAGCAGACTGAAACCCACAGGGGTTGAGCAGCCCCAGCATTTT.